The following is a T cell receptor (beta chain) sequence with its context. Preparation of the TCRbeta library was carried out with unique molecular identifiers. Each CDR3 protein is one row after TCRdb ran MiXCR on the PCR reads. The sample includes about 90,000 distinct CDR3 sequences, about a sixth of them seen just once. The germline V gene encodes CDR1 ENHRY and CDR2 SYGVKD. The CDR3 is made up of 17 amino acids. V shed 3 bases, J shed 6 bases, and the junction held 11 bases outside the gene matches. The sample belongs to a study of T-cell reconstitution after alpha-beta-depleted transplantation in children.

The sequence was obtained from a male patient aged 2-15 years who had a stem cell transplant for acute lymphoblastic leukemia, so the T cells may come from the graft donor. The material sequenced was PBMCs, mostly from graft donor cells, taken 180 days after TCRalphabeta/CD19-depleted stem cell transplant. This rearrangement joins TRBV10-3 to TRBJ2-2, with 9 nucleotides matching TRBD1. The DNA for the CDR3 is TGTGCCATCAGTGATTCTACCGGGACAGGGAGGGCCGGGGAGCTGTTTTTT. Protein sequence: CAISDSTGTGRAGELFF.